This TCR beta chain was captured by sequencing in a study of beta chain features in type 1 diabetes (dated by TCRdb to between 2017 and 2018). For the wider study: Patients and healthy donors did not differ in mean age, gender distribution, total cell number or subset yield. The study compared TCRB repertoires of sorted circulating CD4+ T cell subsets between recently diagnosed type 1 diabetes patients and matched healthy donors. A total of roughly 100 million sorted cells were examined across all samples, and RNA yield correlated strongly with the number of cells per subset. Whereas all 28 donors provided naive and central memory subsets, regulatory and stem cell-like memory subsets were isolated from just 8 patients and about 8 healthy donors.

This clone was recorded a few times. Its specific antigen is unknown. Per-base quality was not reported, and no clone a single base away is much larger than it. All of the isolated RNA was reverse transcribed with the High Capacity cDNA Reverse Transcription Kit, so expressed TCRB transcripts were sequenced. Survey-depth immunoSEQ sequencing was performed on stem cell-like memory T cell samples, with an average of around 920,000 total reads per sample. Sorted cells were lysed in RLT buffer, and RNA was extracted using DNase-treated RNeasy Micro or Mini kits according to cell number. To prevent cross-contamination, each cell subset was processed individually, whereas patient and healthy donor samples were processed jointly. The immunoSEQ multiplex PCR was used to amplify TCRB sequences from cDNA, yielding 87-bp fragments that span the CDR3 region. Sequencing of the amplicons was performed on the Illumina HiSeq platform. Per the original workflow: PCR bias was corrected computationally using synthetic template baselines, and reads within Hamming distance 2 were collapsed, with unmergeable singletons discarded. Reads were aligned against IMGT to assign V, D and J genes, CDR3 length and insertions or deletions at six rearrangement sites. Within each subset, clonotype counts were normalized to the number of sorted cells before true diversity and Gini coefficients were calculated with the tcR R package. Repertoire sharing was quantified using the overlap coefficient calculated on TCRB nucleotide sequences. Not all clones reach the TCRdb copy of this immuneACCESS table, which keeps in-frame sequences only. Checked studies attribute under half of the gap to unresolved V genes and leave the rest unexplained. The D gene and trimming were derived from the DNA, and the V and J assignments and clone size from that table. Present in this sample are about 110,000 clones, approximately 39% of which were seen just once. The top ten clones comprise approximately 0.065% of the sample.

From each donor, a single peripheral blood sample of 95 to 150 mL on average was drawn into heparinised tubes. A BD FACSAria II was used to sort naive, central memory, regulatory and stem cell-like memory CD4+ T cells with a panel that included CD45RO, CCR7, CD25, CD127, CD95 and CD27. Purity was above 95% for every sorted population. PBMCs were separated immediately by Lymphoprep density gradient centrifugation and were stained directly, without being cultured. So that batch effects would be minimized, each experiment stained and sorted samples in pairs, pairing one healthy donor with one patient. Cut back by 3 bases and 9 bases, the V and J ends lie 23 bases apart. From the cysteine up to the phenylalanine, the CDR3 has a length of 16 residues. The CDR3 DNA has 48 bases and is translated from base 1. The germline V gene gives CDR1 as SGHTA and CDR2 as FQGNSA. The investigation overall reported the following: Only small numbers of individuals were included in the HLA sub-analyses, which left unresolved whether HLA type had any influence on TCRB rearrangement. PCR may preferentially amplify shorter templates, but because patient and control samples were amplified and corrected together, any resulting skew would affect both groups equally. Type 1 diabetes patients showed a moderate but significant shortening of TCRB CDR3 length in all four CD4+ subsets. Because cDNA was sequenced instead of genomic DNA, highly expressing activated cells could be over-represented, though the groups showed no difference in activation or CD3 levels. Naive, central memory and regulatory TCRB repertoires appeared more similar among patients than among healthy donors. At VDJ recombination sites, patients with type 1 diabetes made fewer insertions and deleted more nucleotides, a pattern implying thymic rearrangement abnormalities.

Sequencing input: stem cell memory CD4+ T cells from blood. The cell subset or site label on this specimen signifies: stem cell-like memory CD4+ T cells. In this chain, TRBV7-2 is recombined with TRBJ2-5; TRBD2 could be the D gene, as 6 bases match. This receptor was identified in a woman aged 18-29 years in good health. The DNA sequence is TGTGCCAGCAGCTTGAGAATAGCGGCCCGTTTTATGGCCCAGTACTTC. Translated, it gives CASSLRIAARFMAQYF.